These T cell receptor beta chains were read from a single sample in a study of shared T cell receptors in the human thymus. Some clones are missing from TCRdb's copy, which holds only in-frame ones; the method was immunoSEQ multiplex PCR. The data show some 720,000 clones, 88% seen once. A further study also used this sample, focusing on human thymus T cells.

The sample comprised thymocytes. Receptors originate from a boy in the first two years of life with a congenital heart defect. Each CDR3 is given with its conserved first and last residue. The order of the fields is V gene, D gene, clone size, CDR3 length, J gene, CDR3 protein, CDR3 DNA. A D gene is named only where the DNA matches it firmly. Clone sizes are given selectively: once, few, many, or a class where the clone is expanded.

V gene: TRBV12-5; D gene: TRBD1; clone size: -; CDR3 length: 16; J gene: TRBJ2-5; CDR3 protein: CASGLVRSGGRETQYF; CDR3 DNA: TGTGCTAGTGGTTTGGTTCGATCAGGGGGCCGGGAGACCCAGTACTTC
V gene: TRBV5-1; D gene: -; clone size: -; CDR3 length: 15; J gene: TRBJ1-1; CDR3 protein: CASRFLAGPGTEAFF; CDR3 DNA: TGCGCCAGCAGATTTTTGGCAGGGCCCGGCACTGAAGCTTTCTTT
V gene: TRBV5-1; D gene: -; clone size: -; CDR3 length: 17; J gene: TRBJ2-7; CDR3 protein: CASSFTTGGPPPYEQYF; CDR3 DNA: TGCGCCAGCAGCTTCACCACCGGGGGACCCCCGCCCTACGAGCAGTACTTC
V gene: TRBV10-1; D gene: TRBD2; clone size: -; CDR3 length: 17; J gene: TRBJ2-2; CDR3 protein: CASSESSGSKVTGELFF; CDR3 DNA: TGCGCCAGCAGTGAGTCCAGCGGGAGTAAGGTCACCGGGGAGCTGTTTTTT
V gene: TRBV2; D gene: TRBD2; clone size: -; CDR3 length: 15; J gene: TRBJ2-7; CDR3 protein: CASSELAGGPGEQYF; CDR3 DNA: TGTGCCAGCAGTGAGCTAGCGGGAGGGCCTGGGGAGCAGTACTTC
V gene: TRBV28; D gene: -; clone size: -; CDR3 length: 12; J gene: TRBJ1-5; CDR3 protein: CATVVATGPQHF; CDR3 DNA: TGTGCCACCGTCGTTGCTACAGGGCCCCAGCATTTT
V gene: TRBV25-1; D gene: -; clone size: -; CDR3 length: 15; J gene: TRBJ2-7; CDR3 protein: CASSPGDRTAYEQYF; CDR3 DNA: TGTGCCAGCAGCCCCGGCGACAGGACGGCCTACGAGCAGTACTTC
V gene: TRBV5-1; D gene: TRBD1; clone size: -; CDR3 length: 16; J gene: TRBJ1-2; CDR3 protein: CASSWTGRGSGYGYTF; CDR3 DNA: TGCGCCAGCAGCTGGACAGGGCGAGGTTCAGGCTATGGCTACACCTTC
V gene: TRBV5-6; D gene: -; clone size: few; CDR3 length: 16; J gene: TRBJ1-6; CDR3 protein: CASSGALSSYNSPLHF; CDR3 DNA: TGTGCCAGCAGCGGGGCCCTTAGCTCCTATAATTCACCCCTCCACTTT
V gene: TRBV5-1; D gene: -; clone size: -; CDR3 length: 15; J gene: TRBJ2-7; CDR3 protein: CASSLAGDFSYEQYF; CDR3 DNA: TGCGCCAGCAGCTTGGCCGGAGATTTCTCCTACGAGCAGTACTTC
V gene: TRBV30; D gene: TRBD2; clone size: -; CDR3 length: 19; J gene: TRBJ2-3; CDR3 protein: CAWTTQREGPETSTDTQYF; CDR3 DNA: TGTGCCTGGACGACTCAGCGGGAGGGCCCCGAGACTAGCACAGATACGCAGTATTTT
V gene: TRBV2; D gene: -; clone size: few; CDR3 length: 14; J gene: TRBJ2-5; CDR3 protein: CASSEGGGGETQYF; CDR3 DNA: TGTGCCAGCAGTGAAGGTGGGGGCGGAGAGACCCAGTACTTC
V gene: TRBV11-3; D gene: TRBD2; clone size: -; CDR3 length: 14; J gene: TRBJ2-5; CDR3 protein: CASRSTSGKETQYF; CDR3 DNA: TGTGCCAGCAGGTCCACTAGCGGGAAAGAGACCCAGTACTTC
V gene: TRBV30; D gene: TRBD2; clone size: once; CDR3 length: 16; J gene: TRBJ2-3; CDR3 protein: CAWNSGRAFGADTQYF; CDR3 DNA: TGTGCCTGGAATAGCGGGAGGGCCTTTGGCGCAGATACGCAGTATTTT
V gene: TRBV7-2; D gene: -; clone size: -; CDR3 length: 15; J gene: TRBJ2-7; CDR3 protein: CASSPGPWVATEQYF; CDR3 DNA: TGTGCCAGCAGCCCAGGGCCCTGGGTCGCTACCGAGCAGTACTTC
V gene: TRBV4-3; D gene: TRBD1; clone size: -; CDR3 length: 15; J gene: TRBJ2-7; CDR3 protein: CASSPGTGSSYEQYF; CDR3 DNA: TGCGCCAGCAGCCCCGGGACAGGCAGCTCCTACGAGCAGTACTTC
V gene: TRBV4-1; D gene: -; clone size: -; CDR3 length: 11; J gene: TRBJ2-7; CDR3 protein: CASNYSYEQYF; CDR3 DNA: TGCGCCAGCAATTATTCGTACGAGCAGTACTTC
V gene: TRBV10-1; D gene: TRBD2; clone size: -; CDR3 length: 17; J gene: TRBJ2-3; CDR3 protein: CASTTASGGTSTDTQYF; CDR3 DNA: TGCGCCAGCACGACGGCTAGCGGAGGGACTAGCACAGATACGCAGTATTTT
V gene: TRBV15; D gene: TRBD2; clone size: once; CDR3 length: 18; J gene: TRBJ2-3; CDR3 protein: CATSRLDLREACTDTQYF; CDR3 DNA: TGTGCCACCAGCAGATTGGATTTGCGGGAGGCCTGCACAGATACGCAGTATTTT
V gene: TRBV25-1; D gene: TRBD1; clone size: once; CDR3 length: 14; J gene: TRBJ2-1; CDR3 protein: CASTPGQGAGEQFF; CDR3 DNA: TGTGCCAGCACTCCGGGACAGGGGGCGGGTGAGCAGTTCTTC
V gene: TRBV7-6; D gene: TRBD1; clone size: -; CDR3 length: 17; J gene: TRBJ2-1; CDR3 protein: CASSYGSWDRGSHEQFF; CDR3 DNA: TGTGCCAGCAGCTACGGGTCTTGGGACAGGGGTAGTCATGAGCAGTTCTTC
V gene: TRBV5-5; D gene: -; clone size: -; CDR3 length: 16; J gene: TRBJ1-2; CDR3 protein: CASSPFMIRGDYGYTF; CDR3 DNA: TGTGCCAGCAGCCCGTTTATGATCAGGGGAGACTATGGCTACACCTTC
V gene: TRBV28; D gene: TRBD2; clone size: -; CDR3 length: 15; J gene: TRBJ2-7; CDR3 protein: CASSMTSGRAFEQYF; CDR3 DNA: TGTGCCAGCAGTATGACTAGCGGGAGGGCCTTCGAGCAGTACTTC
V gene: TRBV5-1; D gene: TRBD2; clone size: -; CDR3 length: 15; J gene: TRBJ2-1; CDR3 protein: CASSSLAGKSYEQFF; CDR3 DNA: TGCGCCAGCAGCTCCCTAGCGGGTAAGAGCTATGAGCAGTTCTTC
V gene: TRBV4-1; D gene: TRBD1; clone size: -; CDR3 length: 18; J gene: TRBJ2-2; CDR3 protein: CASSQDRTGGENTGELFF; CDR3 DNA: TGCGCCAGCAGCCAAGATCGTACAGGGGGAGAGAACACCGGGGAGCTGTTTTTT
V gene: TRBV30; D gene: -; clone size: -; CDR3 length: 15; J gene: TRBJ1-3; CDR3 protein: CAWTQSRDTGNTIYF; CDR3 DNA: TGTGCCTGGACTCAAAGCAGGGATACTGGAAACACCATATATTTT
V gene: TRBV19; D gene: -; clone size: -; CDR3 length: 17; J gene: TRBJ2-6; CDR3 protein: CASSARGPSSGANVLTF; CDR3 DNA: TGTGCCAGTAGTGCCCGCGGGCCCAGCTCTGGGGCCAACGTCCTGACTTTC
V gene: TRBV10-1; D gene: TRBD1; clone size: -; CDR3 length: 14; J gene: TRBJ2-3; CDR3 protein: CASRGQFCTDTQYF; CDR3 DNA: TGCGCCAGCAGGGGACAGTTTTGCACAGATACGCAGTATTTT
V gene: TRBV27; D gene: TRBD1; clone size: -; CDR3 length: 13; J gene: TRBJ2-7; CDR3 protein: CAGTGQAAYEQYF; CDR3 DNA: TGTGCCGGAACTGGACAGGCCGCCTACGAGCAGTACTTC
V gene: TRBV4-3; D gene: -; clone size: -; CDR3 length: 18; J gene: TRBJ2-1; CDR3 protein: CASSQDRGAGGNWNEQFF; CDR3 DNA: TGCGCCAGCAGCCAAGATCGAGGGGCGGGCGGGAATTGGAATGAGCAGTTCTTC
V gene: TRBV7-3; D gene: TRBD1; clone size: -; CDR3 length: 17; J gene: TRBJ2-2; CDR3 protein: CASSPGGQGISTGELFF; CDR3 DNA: TGTGCCAGCAGCCCCGGGGGACAGGGGATATCCACCGGGGAGCTGTTTTTT
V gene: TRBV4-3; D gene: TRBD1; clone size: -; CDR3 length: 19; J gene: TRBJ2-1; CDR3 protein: CASSQEIGQGVWPYNEQFF; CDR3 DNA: TGCGCCAGCAGCCAAGAGATCGGCCAGGGGGTATGGCCCTACAATGAGCAGTTCTTC
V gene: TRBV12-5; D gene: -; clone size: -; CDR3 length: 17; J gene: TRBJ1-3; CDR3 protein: CASGLRERGKDGNTIYF; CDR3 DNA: TGTGCTAGTGGTTTGAGGGAGAGGGGGAAAGATGGAAACACCATATATTTT
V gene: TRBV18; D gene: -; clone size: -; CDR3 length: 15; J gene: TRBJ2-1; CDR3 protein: CASSPPLRGYNEQFF; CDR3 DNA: TGTGCCAGCTCACCACCATTGCGGGGATACAATGAGCAGTTCTTC
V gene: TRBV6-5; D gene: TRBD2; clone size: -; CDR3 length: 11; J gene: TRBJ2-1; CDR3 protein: CASSPSGSRIF; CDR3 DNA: TGTGCCAGCAGTCCTAGCGGCAGTCGGATCTTC
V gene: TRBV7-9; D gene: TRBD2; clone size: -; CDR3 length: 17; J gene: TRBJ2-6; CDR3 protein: CASSLAIGRVGANVLTF; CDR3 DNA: TGTGCCAGCAGCTTAGCCATAGGGAGGGTCGGGGCCAACGTCCTGACTTTC
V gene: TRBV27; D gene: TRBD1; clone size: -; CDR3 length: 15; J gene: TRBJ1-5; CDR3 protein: CASSLNGTDNQPQHF; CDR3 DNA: TGTGCCAGCAGTTTAAACGGGACAGACAATCAGCCCCAGCATTTT